The clone carrying this T cell receptor (beta chain) came up many times. The antigen is unknown. A junction end diverges from the germline sequence, so it may reflect a read error. Two-round multiplex PCR on genomic DNA was the method by which TCR beta CDR3 was amplified. Gene-specific primers for each TRBV and TRBJ gene drove first-round PCR. One entry per CDR3 protein, called by TCRdb with MiXCR from the multiplex PCR reads. The sample consists of 25,000 to 35,000 distinct CDR3 sequences, approximately 51% of them appearing once. These data come from a study of prognosis after radiotherapy for stage I lung cancer. Study summary: All of the enrolled patients had stage I non-small cell lung cancer, and they joined between April 2018 and early 2019. Distant metastases arose in several patients, median approximately 7 months post-radiotherapy; some 15 had no significant progression.

General observations from the study: The authors reported that TRBV and TRBJ gene usage differed between patients with and without metastases.

The germline V gene encodes CDR1 SGHKS and CDR2 YYEKEE (reference sequence). This CDR3 spans 15 amino acids. The gene calls are TRBV5-5 and TRBJ2-1; perhaps TRBD1 as D (6 bases). This receptor was identified in a donor over 45 with non-small cell lung cancer. The source material was PBMCs, sampled before or after stereotactic body radiation therapy (not recorded which). The CDR3 DNA reads as TGTGCCAGCAGTTTGGACAGAGGATTTTGGAATGAGCAGTTCTTC. It encodes CASSLDRGFWNEQFF. The full variable domain, completed using reference TRBV5-5 and TRBJ2-1, is DAGVTQSPTHLIKTRGQQVTLRCSPISGHKSVSWYQQVLGQGPQFIFQYYEKEERGRGNFPDRFSARQFPNYSSELNVNALLLGDSALYLCASSLDRGFWNEQFFGPGTRLTVL.